A selection of T cell receptor beta chains follows, all from one sample in a study of blood T cell repertoires in COVID-19. Sequencing was performed with immunoSEQ multiplex PCR; in TCRdb, only in-frame clones are kept and a portion is missing. The top ten hold 5.2% of the sample, which has fewer than 350,000 clones, roughly 89% seen once. The sample taken for sequencing was PBMCs or T cells enriched from blood (not recorded which). These receptors were obtained from a man aged 55-75 years who had recovered from COVID-19. CDR3s include the opening cysteine and the closing phenylalanine or tryptophan. The order of the fields is D gene, J gene, V gene, clone size, CDR3 DNA, CDR3 protein. The D gene is left open where the match is weak. Clone size is not always given. Where it is, it says once, few, many or a class for expanded clones.

D: -
J: TRBJ2-3
V: TRBV19
size: -
DNA: TGTGCCAGTACGGAGAATATTAACACAGATACGCAGTATTTT
CDR3: CASTENINTDTQYF

D: -
J: TRBJ1-2
V: TRBV6-2/TRBV6-3
size: -
DNA: TGTGCCAGCAGTTACGGAGGAGTAGTTGGCTACACCTTC
CDR3: CASSYGGVVGYTF

D: TRBD2
J: TRBJ2-5
V: TRBV7-6
size: -
DNA: TGTGCCAGCAGCTTAGGCCTCGGGGGAGCGGGAGGTGGGGAGACCCAGTACTTC
CDR3: CASSLGLGGAGGGETQYF

D: -
J: TRBJ1-4
V: TRBV28
size: -
DNA: TGTGCCAGCAGACCACGAACAGGGTACGGTAATGAAAAACTGTTTTTT
CDR3: CASRPRTGYGNEKLFF

D: TRBD1
J: TRBJ2-2
V: TRBV24-1
size: -
DNA: TGTGCCACCAGTGATTTAGCGTACAGGGGCGGGGAGCTGTTTTTT
CDR3: CATSDLAYRGGELFF

D: TRBD1
J: TRBJ2-5
V: TRBV18
size: -
DNA: TGTGCCAGCTCACCTGAGGACAGGGTATTTTGGGAGACCCAGTACTTC
CDR3: CASSPEDRVFWETQYF

D: TRBD1
J: TRBJ1-2
V: TRBV5-1
size: -
DNA: TGCGCCAGCAGCTTCGTCGACAGGGGTACCTATGGCTACACCTTC
CDR3: CASSFVDRGTYGYTF

D: TRBD2
J: TRBJ2-2
V: TRBV28
size: few
DNA: TGTGCCAGCACCCTGGGACTAGCGGGAGTTCTAGGGGAGCTGTTTTTT
CDR3: CASTLGLAGVLGELFF

D: TRBD1
J: TRBJ1-2
V: TRBV5-1
size: once
DNA: TGCGCCAGCAGCTTGGGACAGGGGATTCACTATGGCTACACCTTC
CDR3: CASSLGQGIHYGYTF

D: TRBD2
J: TRBJ2-1
V: TRBV24-1
size: -
DNA: TGTGCCACCAGTGATTTGGCGGGAGGGTCCCCCTACAATGAGCAGTTCTTC
CDR3: CATSDLAGGSPYNEQFF

D: -
J: TRBJ1-6
V: TRBV25-1
size: -
DNA: TGTGCCAGCAGTCCAGGAGGGACCAAAGGGTCACCCCTCCACTTT
CDR3: CASSPGGTKGSPLHF

D: TRBD2
J: TRBJ2-1
V: TRBV19
size: -
DNA: TGTGCCAGTAGTTCGACTAGCCGCCGAGGGAAGGAGCAGTTCTTC
CDR3: CASSSTSRRGKEQFF

D: TRBD2
J: TRBJ2-1
V: TRBV19
size: few
DNA: TGTGCCAGTAGTATTGTAACTAGCGGGTTCAATGAGCAGTTCTTC
CDR3: CASSIVTSGFNEQFF

D: TRBD1
J: TRBJ1-2
V: TRBV30
size: -
DNA: TGTGCCTTGGCGGACAGGTCAAACTATGGCTACACCTTC
CDR3: CALADRSNYGYTF

D: -
J: TRBJ1-5
V: TRBV24-1
size: once
DNA: TGTGCCACCAGTGATATAGATAGCAATCAGCCCCAGCATTTT
CDR3: CATSDIDSNQPQHF

D: TRBD1
J: TRBJ1-1
V: TRBV9
size: few
DNA: TGTGCCAGCAGCTCTGGACAGGGGGCTGGTGGTAGAGCTTTCTTT
CDR3: CASSSGQGAGGRAFF

D: -
J: TRBJ2-1
V: TRBV24-1
size: -
DNA: TGTGCCACCAGTCCCCTGTCAGGGGATAGATATAATGAGCAGTTCTTC
CDR3: CATSPLSGDRYNEQFF

D: TRBD2
J: TRBJ2-3
V: TRBV15
size: -
DNA: TGTGCCACCAGCAGACCCGGCGCAGGGAGGGAGAATACGCAGTATTTT
CDR3: CATSRPGAGRENTQYF

D: TRBD1
J: TRBJ2-3
V: TRBV13
size: -
DNA: TGTGCCAGCAGCCGCGACAGGGGGTTGGGGAATACGCAGTATTTT
CDR3: CASSRDRGLGNTQYF

D: -
J: TRBJ1-2
V: TRBV28
size: -
DNA: TGTGCCAGCAGGCCCCCACAGGGCAGCTACACCTTC
CDR3: CASRPPQGSYTF

D: -
J: TRBJ1-2
V: TRBV28
size: -
DNA: TGTGCCACTATGACAGTGAACTATGGCTACACCTTC
CDR3: CATMTVNYGYTF

D: TRBD2
J: TRBJ2-1
V: TRBV23-1
size: -
DNA: TGCGCCAGCAGTCCCAGGACTAGCGCCTCCTCCTACAATGAGCAGTTCTTC
CDR3: CASSPRTSASSYNEQFF

D: TRBD1
J: TRBJ2-5
V: TRBV5-1
size: -
DNA: TGCGCCAGCAGCTACGGAGGACAGGAGGAGACCCAGTACTTC
CDR3: CASSYGGQEETQYF

D: -
J: TRBJ2-7
V: TRBV15
size: -
DNA: TGTGCCACCAGCGACCGGACTTCCCACGAGCAGTACTTC
CDR3: CATSDRTSHEQYF

D: TRBD1
J: TRBJ1-2
V: TRBV28
size: -
DNA: TGTGCCAGCAGTTCGCCCGCCGGGACAGGGGTCGGCTATGGCTACACCTTC
CDR3: CASSSPAGTGVGYGYTF

D: -
J: TRBJ1-1
V: TRBV5-1
size: once
DNA: TGCGCCAGCAGCTCACAGACAGTATCCACTGAAGCTTTCTTT
CDR3: CASSSQTVSTEAFF

D: TRBD1
J: TRBJ2-7
V: TRBV5-4
size: once
DNA: TGTGCCAGCCGGCGGGATCAGGGGGCCGACGAGCAGTACTTC
CDR3: CASRRDQGADEQYF

D: -
J: TRBJ1-4
V: TRBV11-2
size: -
DNA: TGTGCCAGCAGCTTAGGACAGCTTGCAACTAATGAAAAACTGTTTTTT
CDR3: CASSLGQLATNEKLFF

D: -
J: TRBJ2-7
V: TRBV30
size: -
DNA: TGTGCCTGGAGTGTAAGGGGTCTCGAGCAGTACTTC
CDR3: CAWSVRGLEQYF

D: -
J: TRBJ2-1
V: TRBV5-4
size: -
DNA: TGTGCCAGCAGCTTAGGTTCTAGCACATACAATGAGCAGTTCTTC
CDR3: CASSLGSSTYNEQFF

D: -
J: TRBJ1-2
V: TRBV5-1
size: -
DNA: TGCGCCAGCAGCGGCGGGACTGACTATGGCTACACCTTC
CDR3: CASSGGTDYGYTF

D: TRBD1
J: TRBJ2-7
V: TRBV5-1
size: -
DNA: TGCGCCAGCACCGGGGGCGGGACAGGGGGCCCCTACGAGCAGTACTTC
CDR3: CASTGGGTGGPYEQYF

D: -
J: TRBJ2-1
V: TRBV3-1/TRBV3-2
size: -
DNA: TGTGCCAGCAGACTAGAGGGGGTGTATGAGCAGTTCTTC
CDR3: CASRLEGVYEQFF

D: TRBD1
J: TRBJ1-5
V: TRBV28
size: once
DNA: TGTGCCAGCAGTTTATTGGGCAGGGGGCTGGCACAGCCCCAGCATTTT
CDR3: CASSLLGRGLAQPQHF

D: TRBD1
J: TRBJ1-2
V: TRBV27
size: -
DNA: TGTGCCAGCAGTTTAGTGGGACAGATACCTAGCTTC
CDR3: CASSLVGQIPSF

D: -
J: TRBJ2-7
V: TRBV11-1
size: -
DNA: TGTGCCAGCAGCTTAGTCCCAGGTTCCTACGAGCAGTACTTC
CDR3: CASSLVPGSYEQYF

D: -
J: TRBJ2-7
V: TRBV11-2
size: -
DNA: TGTGCCAGCAGCTCGAGGGAACAGACGGCTACCTCCTACGAGCAGTACTTC
CDR3: CASSSREQTATSYEQYF

D: TRBD2
J: TRBJ2-5
V: TRBV5-1
size: -
DNA: TGCGCCAGCAGTCCCGGACTAGTTCCTCAAGAGACCCAGTACTTC
CDR3: CASSPGLVPQETQYF

D: TRBD2
J: TRBJ2-7
V: TRBV28
size: few
DNA: TGTGCCAGCAGTTTTATGCCCGGGACTACCAGAGGGGTGGAGCAGTACTTC
CDR3: CASSFMPGTTRGVEQYF

D: TRBD2
J: TRBJ2-2
V: TRBV6-5
size: -
DNA: TGTGCCAGCAGTTTGACTAGCGAATACACCGGGGAGCTGTTTTTT
CDR3: CASSLTSEYTGELFF

D: TRBD2
J: TRBJ2-7
V: TRBV28
size: many
DNA: TGTGCCAGCCGAATTACTAGCGGGAGGGCCTACGAGCAGTACTTC
CDR3: CASRITSGRAYEQYF

D: -
J: TRBJ1-4
V: TRBV4-2
size: -
DNA: TGTGCCAGCAGCCCACGCCTCGGGACACCAAGAGAAAAACTGTTTTTT
CDR3: CASSPRLGTPREKLFF

D: -
J: TRBJ1-6
V: TRBV6-2/TRBV6-3
size: -
DNA: TGTGCCAGCAGCCCGTGGCGGAATAATTCACCCCTCCACTTT
CDR3: CASSPWRNNSPLHF

D: TRBD1
J: TRBJ1-5
V: TRBV20-1
size: -
DNA: TGCAGTGCTAGTGTCGGACAGGGGGGGCATCAGCCCCAGCATTTT
CDR3: CSASVGQGGHQPQHF

D: TRBD1
J: TRBJ1-5
V: TRBV19
size: -
DNA: TGTGCCAGTAGTTCTGGGGACAGGGGCAATCAGCCCCAGCATTTT
CDR3: CASSSGDRGNQPQHF

D: -
J: TRBJ1-5
V: TRBV5-8
size: -
DNA: TGTGCCAGCAGTTTCGGGGGTAGCAATCAGCCCCAGCATTTT
CDR3: CASSFGGSNQPQHF